This T cell receptor (beta chain) was captured in a study of shared clonotypes between healthy human individuals. Assay runs were performed at deep level. Under the authors' procedure: With immunoSEQ giving junction-only sequences and no quality scores, filtering differed. Repertoires were generated with immunoSEQ multiplex PCR, while TCRdb's copy carries only in-frame clones and drops some. The DNA was the basis for D and trimming; V, J and clone size are from that table. The table lists about 490,000 clones, over 65% of them singletons. Trimming took 4 bases from V and 3 from J; bases not matched to a gene: 7. The CDR3 extends over 17 amino acids. Germline assignment: CDR1 WSHSY and CDR2 SAAADI.

This chain connects TRBV10-2 to TRBJ2-3, with TRBD2 matching over 13 bases. Sequencing was performed on PBMCs. This receptor was obtained from a woman in her thirties or forties in good health. Some clones in this sample may be carry-over from other donors' samples. CDR3 coding DNA: TGCGCCAGCAGTGGGACTAGCGGGAGCCGAACTACAGATACGCAGTATTTT. Amino acid sequence: CASSGTSGSRTTDTQYF.